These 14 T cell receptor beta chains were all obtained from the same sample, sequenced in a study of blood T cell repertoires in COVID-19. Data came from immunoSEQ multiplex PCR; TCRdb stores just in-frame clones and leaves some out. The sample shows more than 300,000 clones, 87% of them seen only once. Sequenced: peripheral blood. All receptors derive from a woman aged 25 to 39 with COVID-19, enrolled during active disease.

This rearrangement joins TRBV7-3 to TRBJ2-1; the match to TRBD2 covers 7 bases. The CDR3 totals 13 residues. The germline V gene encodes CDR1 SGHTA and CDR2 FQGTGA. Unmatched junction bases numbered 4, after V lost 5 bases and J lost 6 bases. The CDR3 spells CASSTSSGNEQFF. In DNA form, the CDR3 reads TGTGCCAGCAGCACCTCTAGCGGCAATGAGCAGTTCTTC.

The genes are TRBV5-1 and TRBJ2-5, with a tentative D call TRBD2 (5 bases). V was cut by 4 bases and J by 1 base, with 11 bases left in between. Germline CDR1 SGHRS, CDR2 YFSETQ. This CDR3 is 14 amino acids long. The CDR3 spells CASSPTRVQETQYF. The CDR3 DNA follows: TGCGCCAGCAGCCCTACGCGGGTCCAAGAGACCCAGTACTTC.

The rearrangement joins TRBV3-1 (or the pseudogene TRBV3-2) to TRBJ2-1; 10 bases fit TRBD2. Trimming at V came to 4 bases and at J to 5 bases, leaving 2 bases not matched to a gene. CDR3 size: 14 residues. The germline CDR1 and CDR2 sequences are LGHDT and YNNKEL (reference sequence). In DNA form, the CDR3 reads TGTGCCAGCAGCCGAGCGGGAGGGAACAATGAGCAGTTCTTC. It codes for CASSRAGGNNEQFF.

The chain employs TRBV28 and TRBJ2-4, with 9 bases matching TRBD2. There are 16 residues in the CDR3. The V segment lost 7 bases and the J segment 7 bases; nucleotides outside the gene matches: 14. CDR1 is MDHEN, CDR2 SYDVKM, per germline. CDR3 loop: CASISTSSGDFNIQYF. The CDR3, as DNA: TGTGCCAGCATATCAACTTCTAGCGGGGATTTTAACATTCAGTACTTC.

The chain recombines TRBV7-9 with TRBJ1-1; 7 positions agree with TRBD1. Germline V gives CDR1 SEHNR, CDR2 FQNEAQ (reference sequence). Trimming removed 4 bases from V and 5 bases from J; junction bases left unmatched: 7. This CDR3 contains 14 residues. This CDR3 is CASSSITGATEAFF. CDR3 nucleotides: TGTGCCAGCAGCTCGATAACAGGGGCTACTGAAGCTTTCTTT.

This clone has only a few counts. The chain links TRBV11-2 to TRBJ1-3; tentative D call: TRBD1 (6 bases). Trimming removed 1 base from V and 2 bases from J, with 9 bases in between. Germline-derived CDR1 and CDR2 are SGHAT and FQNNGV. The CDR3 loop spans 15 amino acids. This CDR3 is CASSLGTDTGNTIYF. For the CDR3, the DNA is TGTGCCAGCAGCTTAGGGACAGATACTGGAAACACCATATATTTT.

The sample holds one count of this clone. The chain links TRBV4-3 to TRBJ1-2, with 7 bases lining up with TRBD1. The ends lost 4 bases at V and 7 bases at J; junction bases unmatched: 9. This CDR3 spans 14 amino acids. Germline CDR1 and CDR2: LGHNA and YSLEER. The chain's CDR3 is CASSPARTGGGYTF. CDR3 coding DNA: TGCGCCAGCAGCCCAGCGCGGACAGGTGGTGGCTACACCTTC.

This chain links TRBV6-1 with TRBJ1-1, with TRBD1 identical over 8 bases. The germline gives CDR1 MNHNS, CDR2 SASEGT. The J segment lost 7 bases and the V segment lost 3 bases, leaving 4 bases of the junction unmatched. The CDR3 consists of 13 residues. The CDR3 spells CASSEQGQVEAFF. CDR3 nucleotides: TGTGCCAGCAGTGAGCAGGGACAGGTTGAAGCTTTCTTT.

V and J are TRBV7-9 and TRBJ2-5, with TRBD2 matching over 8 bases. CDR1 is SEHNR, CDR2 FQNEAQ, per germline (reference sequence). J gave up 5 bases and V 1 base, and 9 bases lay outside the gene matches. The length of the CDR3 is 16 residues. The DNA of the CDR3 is TGTGCCAGCAGCTTAGGTAATAGCGGGACGGAGGAGACCCAGTACTTC. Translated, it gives CASSLGNSGTEETQYF.

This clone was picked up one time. CDR3 sequence (DNA): TGTGCCAGCACCAAGGCAAGGGGCTCTCCTTACGAGCAGTACTTC. Its translation: CASTKARGSPYEQYF. The J gene is TRBJ2-7, the V gene TRBV6-5; TRBD1 might be the D (5 bases). The germline V gene encodes CDR1 MNHEY and CDR2 SVGAGI. The V and J ends lost 7 bases and 4 bases respectively, with 20 bases between them. The CDR3 runs 15 residues.

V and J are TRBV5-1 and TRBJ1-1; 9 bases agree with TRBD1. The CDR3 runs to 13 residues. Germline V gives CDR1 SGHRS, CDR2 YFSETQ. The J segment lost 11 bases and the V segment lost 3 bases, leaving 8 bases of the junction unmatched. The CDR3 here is CASSSETGGGAFF. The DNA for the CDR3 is TGCGCCAGCAGCTCCGAGACAGGGGGTGGCGCTTTCTTT.

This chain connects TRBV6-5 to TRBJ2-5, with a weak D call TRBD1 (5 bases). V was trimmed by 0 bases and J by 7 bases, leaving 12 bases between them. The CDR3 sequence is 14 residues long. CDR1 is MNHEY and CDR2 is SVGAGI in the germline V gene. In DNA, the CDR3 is TGTGCCAGCAGTTACTCGGGGCCCATGGGGACCCAGTACTTC. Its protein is CASSYSGPMGTQYF.

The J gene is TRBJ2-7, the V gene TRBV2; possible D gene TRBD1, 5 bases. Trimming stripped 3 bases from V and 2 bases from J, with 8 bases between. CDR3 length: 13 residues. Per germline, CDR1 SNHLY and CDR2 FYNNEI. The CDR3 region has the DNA TGTGCCAGCAGTGACGAACAGGCCTACGAGCAGTACTTC. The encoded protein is CASSDEQAYEQYF.

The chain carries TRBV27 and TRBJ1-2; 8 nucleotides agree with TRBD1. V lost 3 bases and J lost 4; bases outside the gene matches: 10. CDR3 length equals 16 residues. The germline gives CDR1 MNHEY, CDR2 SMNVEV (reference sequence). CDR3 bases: TGTGCCAGCAGTTTCCTCGGACAGGGCAATGGCTATGGCTACACCTTC. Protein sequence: CASSFLGQGNGYGYTF.